This T cell receptor beta chain was sequenced during a study of OX40 agonist ivuxolimab in advanced cancers. A note on the overall study: Ivuxolimab was an agonistic, fully human IgG2 monoclonal antibody directed against OX40 (CD134), a costimulatory receptor. Intravenous ivuxolimab was administered to patients every 2 weeks at six dose levels: 0.01, 0.1, 0.3, 1.5, 3 and 10 mg/kg. Of the roughly 52 patients in dose escalation, 19 had hepatocellular carcinoma, some 15 had melanoma, 9 had renal cell carcinoma and 9 had head and neck cancer. The dose-escalation cohort was 80% to 90% male with a mean age of about 54 years, ranging from about 23 to 85. Prior anti-PD-1, anti-PD-L1 or anti-CTLA-4 therapy was permitted, and 40% of dose-escalation patients had received checkpoint inhibitors. Three dose-escalation patients achieved partial responses, one with hepatocellular carcinoma and two with cutaneous melanoma. The point of sequencing TCRbeta in the periphery was to test whether ivuxolimab changed TCR sequence diversity and drove clonal T-cell expansion. The monotherapy dose-escalation portion (N of about 50 patients) of the phase I ivuxolimab trial is reported in the paper.

To note about this clone: The antigen it binds to is not known. There are no base qualities to consult, and no much larger clone falls within one base.

Findings and caveats that apply to the study as a whole: After ivuxolimab, more expanded clones were found on average in CD8+ T cells than in CD4+ T cells. At doses from 0.1 to 3.0 mg/kg, clonal expansion was seen in both CD4+ and CD8+ blood T cells between baseline and week 6. Antigen specificity was not determined for the clonally expanded peripheral T cells. Low levels of normalized T-cell clonal expansion were also seen in some patients who did not respond. In partial responders in the 0.1-3.0 mg/kg groups, normalized peripheral clonal expansion was found to be among the lowest, especially among CD8+ T cells.

Genomic DNA was extracted from sorted cells for sequencing of the TCRbeta CDR3 region. The immunoSEQ Assay was used for sequencing of TCRbeta CDR3 regions. TCRdb took over this immuneACCESS table, retaining in-frame rearrangements with V and J assigned. Such tables are incomplete; in checked studies, under half of the missing clones stem from an unresolved V gene, and the remainder is unexplained. For this sample the table gives fewer than 75,000 clones, of which over 80% were detected only once. Of the sample, under 3.5% falls within the top ten clones. From the germline V gene, CDR1 is SGHTS and CDR2 is YDEGEE. Deletion took 3 bases off V and 3 bases off J, with a span of 9 bases between the germline ends. The CDR3 sequence holds 13 residues, the cysteine and phenylalanine included. Only CDR3 DNA remains: 39 bases, in frame from the first base. The trial excluded patients who had a history of autoimmune disease or were on systemic immunosuppression. In every dose cohort, peripheral blood was drawn for TCR sequencing at baseline, cycle 4 day 1, and cycle 7 day 1. Samples were obtained from an open-label, multicenter, first-in-human phase I dose-escalation trial of ivuxolimab. Adults with locally advanced or metastatic melanoma, renal cell, hepatocellular, or head and neck squamous cell carcinoma were enrolled in the trial. Before TCR sequencing, CD4+ T cells and CD8+ T cells from peripheral blood were sorted into separate populations.

The rearranged chain carries TRBV5-8 and TRBJ1-1, with no D gene named confidently. Specimen: CD4+ or CD8+ T cells sorted from blood, collected in a trial of the OX40 agonist ivuxolimab. This clonotype originated in an adult with an advanced solid tumor such as melanoma, head and neck, liver or kidney cancer. The CDR3 is CASSSSWYTEAFF. The DNA sequence follows: TGTGCCAGCAGCTCCAGTTGGTACACTGAAGCTTTCTTT.